The 10 T cell receptor beta chains reported below all come from one sample, sequenced in a study of blood T cell repertoires in COVID-19. Measured with immunoSEQ multiplex PCR; TCRdb has only the in-frame clones, and not every one. The sample yields about 670,000 clones, around 90% seen once. What was sequenced was peripheral blood. Every receptor here comes from a young woman with acute or convalescent COVID-19.

The chain carries TRBV5-1 and TRBJ2-6, with D maybe TRBD1 (6 bases). This CDR3 has 17 amino acids. Trimming stripped 3 bases from V and 0 bases from J, with 13 bases between. The germline gives CDR1 SGHRS, CDR2 YFSETQ. In nucleotides, the CDR3 is TGCGCCAGCAGCTCCCTAGCAGGGGTCTCTGGGGCCAACGTCCTGACTTTC. It is translated as CASSSLAGVSGANVLTF. Full variable domain (outside the CDR3, taken from reference TRBV5-1 and TRBJ2-6): KAGVTQTPRYLIKTRGQQVTLSCSPISGHRSVSWYQQTPGQGLQFLFEYFSETQRNKGNFPGRFSGRQFSNSRSEMNVSTLELGDSALYLCASSSLAGVSGANVLTFGAGSRLTVL.

V and J are TRBV21-1 and TRBJ1-6; the table gives TRBD1 as D, unverified against the DNA. TRBV21-1 is shown as a pseudogene. The CDR3 loop spans 16 amino acids. Here the CDR3 DNA reads TGTGCCAGCAGCACGTGGGGGACATTTCATAATTCACCCCTCCACTTT. It encodes CASSTWGTFHNSPLHF.

This chain uses TRBV5-5 with TRBJ1-5; tentative D call: TRBD1 (5 bases). CDR1 SGHKS and CDR2 YYEKEE come from the germline V gene (reference sequence). V lost 0 bases and J lost 3, with 16 bases in between. This CDR3 has 17 amino acids. In nucleotides, the CDR3 is TGTGCCAGCAGCTTGGGTTTCAGGGATGGGTACAATCAGCCCCAGCATTTT. Protein: CASSLGFRDGYNQPQHF.

The genes are TRBV6-4 and TRBJ2-2; the D gene is possibly TRBD2 (5 bases). V was clipped by 5 bases and J by 4 bases, with 17 bases between them. CDR3 length: 16 amino acids. Germline values: CDR1 MRHNA, CDR2 SNTAGT. CDR3 loop: CASSPTGESSTGELFF. For the CDR3, the DNA is TGTGCCAGCAGTCCAACCGGGGAAAGTTCCACCGGGGAGCTGTTTTTT.

This rearrangement joins TRBV12-5 to TRBJ1-5, with TRBD1 matching over 7 bases. After removal of 5 bases from V and 7 bases from J, the junction contained 5 bases not matched to a gene. This CDR3 contains 13 residues. Germline CDR1 is LGHNT and CDR2 is FRNRAP. CDR3 loop: CASGGQDEQPQHF. The CDR3 bases are TGTGCTAGTGGTGGACAGGATGAGCAGCCCCAGCATTTT.

The chain carries TRBV24-1 and TRBJ2-1, with 7 nucleotides matching TRBD2. From germline, CDR1 is KGHDR and CDR2 SFDVKD. The CDR3 spans 13 residues. With 7 bases clipped from V and 4 bases from J, the junction kept 3 bases outside the gene matches. The CDR3 here is CATRGLLYNEQFF. In nucleotides, the CDR3 is TGTGCCACCAGGGGACTACTTTACAATGAGCAGTTCTTC.

This clone has a handful of counts. CDR3 nucleotide sequence: TGTGCCAGCAGTCCCCTACCCCCAGGGTCCTATAGCAATCAGCCCCAGCATTTT. Translating it yields CASSPLPPGSYSNQPQHF. The chain combines TRBV27 with TRBJ1-5; D might be TRBD1 (5 bases). V lost 5 bases to trimming and J lost 0 bases, with 20 bases between them. Germline V gene data show CDR1 as MNHEY and CDR2 as SMNVEV (reference sequence). This CDR3 spans 18 amino acids.

V usage is TRBV2 and J usage is TRBJ2-3; D is uncertain. Trimming removed 6 bases from V and 0 bases from J, with 10 bases in between. Looked up from germline, CDR1 is SNHLY and CDR2 is FYNNEI. The CDR3 totals 14 residues. The CDR3 DNA reads TGTGCCAGCAGCCCGGAGCGCAGCACAGATACGCAGTATTTT. As protein: CASSPERSTDTQYF.

The V gene is TRBV6-6, the J gene TRBJ2-7; 11 bases map to TRBD1. V shed 0 bases and J 5 bases; nucleotides not matched to a gene: 3. Germline assignment: CDR1 MNHNY and CDR2 SVGAGI (reference sequence). The CDR3 sequence is 15 residues long. The CDR3, as DNA: TGTGCCAGCAGTTACTCCGGGACAGGGGGACACGAGCAGTACTTC. It translates to CASSYSGTGGHEQYF.

The chain uses TRBV30 and TRBJ1-2; D ambiguous. The CDR3 spans 14 residues. V was clipped by 3 bases and J by 6 bases, with 17 bases between them. The germline CDR1 and CDR2 sequences are GTSNPN and SVGIG (reference sequence). The CDR3 spells CAWSPVGRRDGYTF. For the CDR3, the DNA is TGTGCCTGGAGCCCGGTCGGGAGAAGGGATGGCTACACCTTC.